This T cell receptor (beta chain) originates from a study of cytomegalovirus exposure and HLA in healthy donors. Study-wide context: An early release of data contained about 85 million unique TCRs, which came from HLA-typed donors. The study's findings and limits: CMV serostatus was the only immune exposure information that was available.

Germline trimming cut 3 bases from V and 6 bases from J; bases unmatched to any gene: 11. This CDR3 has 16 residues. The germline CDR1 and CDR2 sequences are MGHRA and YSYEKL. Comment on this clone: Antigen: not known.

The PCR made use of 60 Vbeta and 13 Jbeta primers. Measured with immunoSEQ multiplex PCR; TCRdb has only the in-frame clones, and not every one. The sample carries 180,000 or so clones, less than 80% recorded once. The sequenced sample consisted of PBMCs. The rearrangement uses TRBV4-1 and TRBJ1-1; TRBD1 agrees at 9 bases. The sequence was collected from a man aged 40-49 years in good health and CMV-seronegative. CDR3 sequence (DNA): TGCGCCAGCAGCCACGTTCCGGGACAGGGTAAATCTGAAGCTTTCTTT. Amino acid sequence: CASSHVPGQGKSEAFF.